This is a list of T cell receptor beta chains from one sample in a study of immune evolution from preneoplasia to lung adenocarcinoma. Libraries were prepared by immunoSEQ multiplex PCR; TCRdb keeps only in-frame clonotypes and omits some of them. The sample holds 5,000 to 6,500 clones; about three quarters are singletons and the top ten take over 9%. Sequencing was carried out using FFPE lung adenocarcinoma in situ tissue. The receptors were gathered from a person aged 60-80 years with lung adenocarcinoma. Both conserved end residues are part of each CDR3. The D gene is left open where the match is weak. Not all rows give a size; the values are once, few, many and, for expanded clones, a class.

d_call | clone_size | j_call | v_call | cdr3_length | cdr3_aa | cdr3_nt
TRBD2 | . | TRBJ2-1 | TRBV7-2 | 14 | CASRTSGAENEQFF | TGTGCCAGCAGGACTAGCGGGGCGGAGAATGAGCAGTTCTTC
TRBD2 | . | TRBJ2-3 | TRBV7-9 | 16 | CASSFHWAGGPDTQYF | TGTGCCAGCAGCTTTCATTGGGCGGGGGGGCCAGATACGCAGTATTTT
TRBD2 | . | TRBJ2-1 | TRBV15 | 13 | CATTGGGAGEQFF | TGTGCCACCACCGGCGGGGGGGCGGGGGAGCAGTTCTTC
. | . | TRBJ2-3 | TRBV12-5 | 13 | CASGLWGFQPQYF | TGTGCTAGTGGTTTGTGGGGGTTTCAGCCCCAGTATTTT
. | . | TRBJ2-1 | TRBV14 | 11 | CASSVNNEQFF | TGTGCCAGCAGTGTCAACAATGAGCAGTTCTTC
. | . | TRBJ2-7 | TRBV6-5 | 15 | CVSSYSLDSSYEQYF | TGTGTCAGCAGTTATTCGCTTGACAGCTCCTACGAGCAGTACTTC
TRBD1 | . | TRBJ1-1 | TRBV19 | 16 | CASSLPRDRPNTEAFF | TGTGCCAGTAGTCTTCCCCGGGACAGGCCAAACACTGAAGCTTTCTTT
TRBD1 | . | TRBJ1-6 | TRBV6-5 | 14 | CARAYRGHNSPLHF | TGTGCCAGGGCTTACAGGGGACATAATTCACCCCTCCACTTT
. | . | TRBJ2-5 | TRBV10-2 | 16 | CASSDLDFLSQETQYF | TGCGCCAGCAGTGACTTGGATTTCCTCTCCCAAGAGACCCAGTACTTC
TRBD1 | . | TRBJ2-7 | TRBV6-1 | 16 | CASSDGQGLRAYEQYF | TGTGCCAGCAGTGACGGACAGGGATTAAGGGCCTACGAGCAGTACTTC
. | . | TRBJ1-2 | TRBV9 | 13 | CASSAVGFQGYTF | TGTGCCAGCAGCGCCGTCGGCTTCCAGGGCTACACCTTC
TRBD1 | once | TRBJ1-4 | TRBV30 | 15 | CAWSSNRGRVEKLFF | TGTGCCTGGAGTTCAAACAGGGGGCGTGTTGAAAAACTGTTTTTT
. | . | TRBJ2-7 | TRBV9 | 14 | CASSGNAGTGEQYF | TGTGCCAGCAGCGGCAACGCGGGGACGGGGGAGCAGTACTTC
TRBD1 | . | TRBJ2-7 | TRBV18 | 17 | CASSPNARTGFNHEQYF | TGTGCCAGCTCACCAAACGCGAGGACAGGGTTTAATCACGAGCAGTACTTC
. | . | TRBJ1-3 | TRBV28 | 16 | CASSPLVGISGNTIYF | TGTGCCAGCAGTCCCCTGGTTGGCATCTCTGGAAACACCATATATTTT
. | . | TRBJ2-1 | TRBV7-9 | 11 | CASSLIGEQFF | TGTGCCAGCAGCTTAATAGGGGAGCAGTTCTTC
TRBD1 | few | TRBJ2-3 | TRBV5-8 | 16 | CASSLGTGLYTDTQYF | TGTGCCAGCAGCCTTGGGACAGGGCTATACACAGATACGCAGTATTTT
TRBD1 | . | TRBJ2-7 | TRBV19 | 14 | CASSIDRASYEQYF | TGTGCCAGTAGTATCGACAGGGCTTCCTACGAGCAGTACTTC
TRBD1 | . | TRBJ2-1 | TRBV7-6 | 15 | CASSPRQGVHNEQFF | TGTGCCAGCAGCCCCCGACAGGGAGTCCACAATGAGCAGTTCTTC
. | . | TRBJ1-1 | TRBV9 | 12 | CASSAGNTEAFF | TGTGCCAGCAGCGCAGGGAACACTGAAGCTTTCTTT
TRBD1 | . | TRBJ2-3 | TRBV7-9 | 16 | CASSPATGQSTDTQYF | TGTGCCAGCAGCCCCGCGACGGGACAGAGCACAGATACGCAGTATTTT
. | . | TRBJ1-3 | TRBV18 | 17 | CASSLRAPRGSGNTIYF | TGTGCCAGCTCGCTCCGGGCCCCCAGGGGCTCTGGAAACACCATATATTTT
. | . | TRBJ2-7 | TRBV18 | 13 | CASSPVQTYEQYF | TGTGCCAGCTCACCAGTCCAGACCTACGAGCAGTACTTC
. | . | TRBJ1-6 | TRBV11-2 | 16 | CASSPILSLYNSPLHF | TGTGCCAGCAGCCCAATTCTGAGCCTCTATAATTCACCCCTCCACTTT
. | . | TRBJ2-3 | TRBV19 | 15 | CASSIGAGWRDTQYF | TGTGCCAGTAGTATAGGGGCAGGGTGGAGGGATACGCAGTATTTT
. | . | TRBJ2-5 | TRBV5-1 | 11 | CASSRQETQYF | TGCGCCAGCAGCCGCCAAGAGACCCAGTACTTC
TRBD1 | . | TRBJ1-2 | TRBV30 | 14 | CAWAGTGLPGGYTF | TGTGCCTGGGCCGGGACAGGGCTCCCGGGAGGCTACACCTTC
. | . | TRBJ1-4 | TRBV5-6 | 14 | CASSFGRIRGNCFF | .
. | . | TRBJ2-2 | TRBV7-2 | 16 | CASSLALTESFGELFF | TGTGCCAGCAGCTTAGCGCTGACAGAGAGTTTCGGGGAGCTGTTTTTT
. | . | TRBJ2-2 | TRBV11-3 | 15 | CASSLQGYNTGELFF | TGTGCCAGCAGCTTGCAGGGATACAACACCGGGGAGCTGTTTTTT
TRBD1 | . | TRBJ1-1 | TRBV2 | 16 | CASRDRGNPWGDEAFF | TGTGCCAGCAGAGACAGGGGGAACCCTTGGGGTGATGAAGCTTTCTTT
. | . | TRBJ1-1 | TRBV18 | 15 | CASSLVQSSNTEAFF | TGTGCCAGCTCACTGGTACAGAGCTCTAACACTGAAGCTTTCTTT